Listed below are T cell receptor beta chains from one sample, sequenced in a study of blood T cell repertoires in COVID-19. Measured with immunoSEQ multiplex PCR; TCRdb has only the in-frame clones, and not every one. The repertoire holds 200,000 to 300,000 clones, with less than 90% as singletons. Sequencing was done on a sample of peripheral blood. These receptors came from a man younger than 45 with active or convalescent COVID-19. Each CDR3 is given without its conserved first and last residue.

j_call v_call cdr3_aa
TRBJ2-5 TRBV5-1 ASSGDYQETQY
TRBJ2-1 TRBV5-1 ASSGGTGTYNEQF
TRBJ2-3 TRBV5-1 ASSAGHEVSTDTQY
TRBJ1-6 TRBV20-1 SASLTGYNSPLH
TRBJ2-7 TRBV3-1/TRBV3-2 ASSRGPESYEQY
TRBJ1-6 TRBV19 ASSRTGQENSPLH
TRBJ1-5 TRBV6-5 ATAYRTGGNQPQH
TRBJ2-2 TRBV7-2 ASTLDRDRNTGELF
TRBJ2-1 TRBV27 ASSTSGLAGLRDEQF
TRBJ2-7 TRBV7-8 ASGGTGRLSYEQY
TRBJ1-1 TRBV5-4 ASSPITGPVGEAF
TRBJ2-7 TRBV30 AWSRPPGTYEQY
TRBJ2-5 TRBV19 ASRGPGLAHRETQY
TRBJ1-5 TRBV9 ASSVQDRGEPQH
TRBJ1-2 TRBV11-2 ASSALTGTNYGYT